This T cell receptor (beta chain) was observed in a study of T cell responses to AZD1222 COVID-19 vaccine. At the level of the study: Pooled in the analysis were second doses at about 4 or about 12 weeks.

CDR3 length: 14 residues. With 3 bases removed from V and 4 bases from J, the gap between germline ends came to 12 bases. Germline V gene sequence: CDR1 MNHNS, CDR2 SASEGT. Study conclusions and caveats: The reported proportion of spike-specific TCRs targeting unmutated variant regions was nearly half. Donor demographics were predominantly white British with a female majority; clonal diversity may be underestimated.

Profiling relied on immunoSEQ multiplex PCR, and the TCRdb table lists in-frame clones only, not all of them. In the table there are 95,000 to 150,000 clones, 85% to 90% of which are singletons. With respect to this clone: The target antigen is unknown.

Sequencing used peripheral blood, obtained on day 0 of AZD1222 vaccination. The receptor was derived from an adult in good health. V gene TRBV6-1 combines with J gene TRBJ1-2, with D uncertain. CDR3 region: CASSDGGNTYGYTF. CDR3 DNA sequence: TGTGCCAGCAGTGACGGTGGGAACACCTATGGCTACACCTTC.